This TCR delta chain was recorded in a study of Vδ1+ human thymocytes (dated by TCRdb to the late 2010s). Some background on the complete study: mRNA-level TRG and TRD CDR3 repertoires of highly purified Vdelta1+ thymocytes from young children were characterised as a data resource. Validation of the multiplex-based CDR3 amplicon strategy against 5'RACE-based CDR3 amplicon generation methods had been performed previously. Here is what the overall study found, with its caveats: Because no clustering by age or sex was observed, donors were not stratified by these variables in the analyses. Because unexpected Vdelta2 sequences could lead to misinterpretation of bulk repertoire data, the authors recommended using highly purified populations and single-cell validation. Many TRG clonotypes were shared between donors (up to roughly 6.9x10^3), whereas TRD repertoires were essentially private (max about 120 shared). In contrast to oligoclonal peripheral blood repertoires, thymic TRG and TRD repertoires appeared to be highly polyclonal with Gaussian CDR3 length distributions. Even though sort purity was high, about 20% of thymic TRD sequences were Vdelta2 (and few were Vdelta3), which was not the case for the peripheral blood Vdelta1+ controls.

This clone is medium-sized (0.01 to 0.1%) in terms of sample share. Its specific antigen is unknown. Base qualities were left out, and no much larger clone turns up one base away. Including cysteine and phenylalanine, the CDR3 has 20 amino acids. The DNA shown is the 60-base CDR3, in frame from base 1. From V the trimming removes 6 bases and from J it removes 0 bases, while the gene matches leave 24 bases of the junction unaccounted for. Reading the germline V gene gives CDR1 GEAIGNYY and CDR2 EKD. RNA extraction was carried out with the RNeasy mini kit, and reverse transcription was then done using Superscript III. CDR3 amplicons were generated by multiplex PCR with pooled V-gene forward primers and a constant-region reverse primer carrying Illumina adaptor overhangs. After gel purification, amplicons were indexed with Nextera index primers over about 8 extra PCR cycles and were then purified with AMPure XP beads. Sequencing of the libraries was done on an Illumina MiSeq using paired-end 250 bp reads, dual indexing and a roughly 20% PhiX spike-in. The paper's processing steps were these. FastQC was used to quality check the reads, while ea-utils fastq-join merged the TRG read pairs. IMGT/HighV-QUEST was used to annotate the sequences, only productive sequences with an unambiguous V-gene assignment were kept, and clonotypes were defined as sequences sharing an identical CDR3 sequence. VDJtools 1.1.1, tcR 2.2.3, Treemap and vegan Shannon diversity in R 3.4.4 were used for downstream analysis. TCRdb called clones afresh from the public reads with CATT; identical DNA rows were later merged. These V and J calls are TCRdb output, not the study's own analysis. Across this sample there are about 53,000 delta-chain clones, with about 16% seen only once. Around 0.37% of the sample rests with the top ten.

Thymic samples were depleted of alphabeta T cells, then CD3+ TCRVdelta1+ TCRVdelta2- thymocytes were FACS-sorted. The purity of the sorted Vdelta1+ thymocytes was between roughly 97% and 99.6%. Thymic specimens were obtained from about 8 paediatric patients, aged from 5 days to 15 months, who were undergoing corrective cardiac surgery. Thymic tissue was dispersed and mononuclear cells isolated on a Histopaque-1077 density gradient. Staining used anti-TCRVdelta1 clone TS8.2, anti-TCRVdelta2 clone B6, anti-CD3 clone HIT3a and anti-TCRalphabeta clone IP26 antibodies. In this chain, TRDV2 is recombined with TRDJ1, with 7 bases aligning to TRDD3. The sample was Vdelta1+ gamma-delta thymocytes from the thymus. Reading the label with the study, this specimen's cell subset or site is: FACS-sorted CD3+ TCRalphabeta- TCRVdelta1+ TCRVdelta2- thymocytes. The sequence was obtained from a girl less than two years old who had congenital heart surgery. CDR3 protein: CACRLGILSGGSLYTDKLIF. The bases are TGTGCCTGTCGACTGGGGATTTTATCAGGAGGGTCCCTGTACACCGATAAACTCATCTTT.